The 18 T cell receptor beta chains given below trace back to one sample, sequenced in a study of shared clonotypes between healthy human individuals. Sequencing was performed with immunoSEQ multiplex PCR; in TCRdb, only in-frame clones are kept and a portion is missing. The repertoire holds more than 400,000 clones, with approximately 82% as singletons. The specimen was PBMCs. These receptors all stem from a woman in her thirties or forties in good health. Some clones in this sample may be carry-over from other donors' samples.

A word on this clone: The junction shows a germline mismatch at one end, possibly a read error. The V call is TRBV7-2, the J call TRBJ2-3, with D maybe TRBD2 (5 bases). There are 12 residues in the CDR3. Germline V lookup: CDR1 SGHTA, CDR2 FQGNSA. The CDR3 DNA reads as TGTGCCAGCAGCTTAGCGAGGGCAGGCATGGATTTT. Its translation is CASSLARAGMDF.

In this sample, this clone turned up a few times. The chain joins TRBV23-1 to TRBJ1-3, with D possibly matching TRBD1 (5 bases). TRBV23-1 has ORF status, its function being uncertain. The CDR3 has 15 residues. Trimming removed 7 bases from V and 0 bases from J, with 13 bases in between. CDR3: CASTKNGGSGNTIYF. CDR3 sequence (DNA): TGCGCCAGCACCAAAAACGGGGGCTCTGGAAACACCATATATTTT.

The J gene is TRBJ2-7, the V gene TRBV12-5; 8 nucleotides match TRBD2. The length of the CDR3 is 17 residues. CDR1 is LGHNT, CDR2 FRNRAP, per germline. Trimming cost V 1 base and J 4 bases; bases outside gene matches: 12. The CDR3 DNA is TGTGCTAGTGGTTTGGGGCCGAGGCAGCGGGAGCTTTACGAGCAGTACTTC. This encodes CASGLGPRQRELYEQYF.

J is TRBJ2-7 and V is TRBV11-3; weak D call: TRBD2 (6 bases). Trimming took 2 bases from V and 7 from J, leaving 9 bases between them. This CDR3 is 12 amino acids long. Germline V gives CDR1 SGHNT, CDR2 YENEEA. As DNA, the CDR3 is TGTGCCAGCAGCTTACTGGGGGGAGAGCAGTACTTC. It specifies CASSLLGGEQYF.

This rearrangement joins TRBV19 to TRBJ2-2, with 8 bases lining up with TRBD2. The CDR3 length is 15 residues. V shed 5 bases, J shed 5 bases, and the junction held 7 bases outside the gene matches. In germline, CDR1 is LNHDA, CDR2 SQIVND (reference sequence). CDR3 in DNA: TGTGCCAGTAGTGCCATAGCGGGAAAGACCGGGGAGCTGTTTTTT. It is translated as CASSAIAGKTGELFF. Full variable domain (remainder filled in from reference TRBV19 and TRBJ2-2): DGGITQSPKYLFRKEGQNVTLSCEQNLNHDAMYWYRQDPGQGLRLIYYSQIVNDFQKGDIAEGYSVSREKKESFPLTVTSAQKNPTAFYLCASSAIAGKTGELFFGEGSRLTVL.

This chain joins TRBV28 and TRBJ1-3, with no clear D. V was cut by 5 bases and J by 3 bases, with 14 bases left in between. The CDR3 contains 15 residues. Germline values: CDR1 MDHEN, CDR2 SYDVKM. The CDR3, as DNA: TGTGCCAGCAGTGAAGGAGGAAGCGGTGGAAACACCATATATTTT. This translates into CASSEGGSGGNTIYF.

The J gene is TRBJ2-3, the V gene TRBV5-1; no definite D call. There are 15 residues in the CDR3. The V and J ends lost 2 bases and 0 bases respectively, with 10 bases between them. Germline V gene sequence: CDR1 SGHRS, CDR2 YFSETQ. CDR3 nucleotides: TGCGCCAGCAGCTTAGCCGATAGAAGCACAGATACGCAGTATTTT. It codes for CASSLADRSTDTQYF. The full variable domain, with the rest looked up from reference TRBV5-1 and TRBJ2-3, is KAGVTQTPRYLIKTRGQQVTLSCSPISGHRSVSWYQQTPGQGLQFLFEYFSETQRNKGNFPGRFSGRQFSNSRSEMNVSTLELGDSALYLCASSLADRSTDTQYFGPGTRLTVL.

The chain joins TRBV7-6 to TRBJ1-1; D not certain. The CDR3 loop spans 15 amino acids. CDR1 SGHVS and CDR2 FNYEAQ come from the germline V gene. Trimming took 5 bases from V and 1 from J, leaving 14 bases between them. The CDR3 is CASSLPGRKNTEAFF. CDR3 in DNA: TGTGCCAGCAGCCTCCCAGGACGGAAGAACACTGAAGCTTTCTTT.

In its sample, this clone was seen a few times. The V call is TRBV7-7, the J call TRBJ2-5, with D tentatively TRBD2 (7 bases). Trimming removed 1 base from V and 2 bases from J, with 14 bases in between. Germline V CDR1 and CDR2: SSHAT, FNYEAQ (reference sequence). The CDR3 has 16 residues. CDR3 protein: CASSLVGGGTQETQYF. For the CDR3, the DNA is TGTGCCAGCAGCTTAGTAGGGGGGGGGACTCAAGAGACCCAGTACTTC.

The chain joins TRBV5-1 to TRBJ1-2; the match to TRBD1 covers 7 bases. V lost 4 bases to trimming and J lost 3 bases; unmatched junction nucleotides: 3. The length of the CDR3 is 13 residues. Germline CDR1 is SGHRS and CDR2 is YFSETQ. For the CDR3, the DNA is TGCGCCAGCAGCACGCAGGGGGACTATGGCTACACCTTC. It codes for CASSTQGDYGYTF.

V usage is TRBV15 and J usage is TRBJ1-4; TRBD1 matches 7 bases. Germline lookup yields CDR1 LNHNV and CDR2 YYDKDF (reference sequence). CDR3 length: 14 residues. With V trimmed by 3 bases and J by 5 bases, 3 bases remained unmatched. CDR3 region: CATSRGDSNEKLFF. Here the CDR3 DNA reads TGTGCCACCAGCAGGGGGGACAGCAATGAAAAACTGTTTTTT.

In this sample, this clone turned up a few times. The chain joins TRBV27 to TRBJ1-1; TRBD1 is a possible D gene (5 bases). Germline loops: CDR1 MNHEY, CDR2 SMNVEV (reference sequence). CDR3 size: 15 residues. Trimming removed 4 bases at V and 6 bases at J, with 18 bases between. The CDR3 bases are TGTGCCAGCAGTTCCCCCAGGGAGGGCAAGCCTGAAGCTTTCTTT. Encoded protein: CASSSPREGKPEAFF.

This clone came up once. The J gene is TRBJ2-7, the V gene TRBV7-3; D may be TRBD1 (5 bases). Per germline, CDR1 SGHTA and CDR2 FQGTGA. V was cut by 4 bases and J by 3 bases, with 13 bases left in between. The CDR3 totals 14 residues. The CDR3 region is CASSYGPQGYEQYF. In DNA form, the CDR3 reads TGTGCCAGCAGCTACGGGCCTCAGGGCTACGAGCAGTACTTC.

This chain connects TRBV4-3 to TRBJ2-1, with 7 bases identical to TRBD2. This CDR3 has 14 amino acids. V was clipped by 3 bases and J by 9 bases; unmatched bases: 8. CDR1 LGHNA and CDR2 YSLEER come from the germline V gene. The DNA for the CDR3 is TGCGCCAGCAGCCAGGTGAGCGGGAAGGGTGAGCAGTTCTTC. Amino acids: CASSQVSGKGEQFF.

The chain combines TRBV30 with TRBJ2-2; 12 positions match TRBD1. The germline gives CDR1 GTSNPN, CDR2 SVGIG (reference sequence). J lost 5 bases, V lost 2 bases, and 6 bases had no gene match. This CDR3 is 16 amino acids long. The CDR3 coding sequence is TGTGCCTGGAGTTCCGGGACAGGGGGCTGGACCGGGGAGCTGTTTTTT. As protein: CAWSSGTGGWTGELFF.

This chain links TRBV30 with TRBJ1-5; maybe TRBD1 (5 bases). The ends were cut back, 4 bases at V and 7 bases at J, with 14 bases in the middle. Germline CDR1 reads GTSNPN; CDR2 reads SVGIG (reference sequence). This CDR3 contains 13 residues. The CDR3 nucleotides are TGTGCCTGGACCGGAGGTGGGGGACAGCCCCAGCATTTT. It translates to CAWTGGGGQPQHF.

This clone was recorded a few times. CDR3 sequence (DNA): TGTGCCAGCAGCCCAGGCCGGGTTACTGAAGCTTTCTTT. This encodes CASSPGRVTEAFF. V and J are TRBV7-8 and TRBJ1-1; no reliable D call. This CDR3 region has 13 residues. V lost 5 bases and J lost 5, with 12 bases in between. Germline V gene data show CDR1 as SGHVS and CDR2 as FQNEAQ.

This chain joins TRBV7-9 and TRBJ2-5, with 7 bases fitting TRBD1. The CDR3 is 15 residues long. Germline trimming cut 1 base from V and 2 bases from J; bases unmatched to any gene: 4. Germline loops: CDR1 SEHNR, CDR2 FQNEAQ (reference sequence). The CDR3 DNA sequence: TGTGCCAGCAGCTTAGGGTCAGGGGGTCAAGAGACCCAGTACTTC. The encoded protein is CASSLGSGGQETQYF.